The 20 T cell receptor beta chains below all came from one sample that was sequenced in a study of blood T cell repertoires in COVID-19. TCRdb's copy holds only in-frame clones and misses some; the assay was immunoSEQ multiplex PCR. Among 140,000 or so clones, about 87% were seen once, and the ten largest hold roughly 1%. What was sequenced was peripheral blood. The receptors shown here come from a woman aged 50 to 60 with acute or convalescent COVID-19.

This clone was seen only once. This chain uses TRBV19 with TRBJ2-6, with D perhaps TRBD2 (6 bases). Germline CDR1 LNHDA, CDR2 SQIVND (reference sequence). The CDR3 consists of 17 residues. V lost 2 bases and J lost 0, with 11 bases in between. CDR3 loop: CASSIQLGGSGANVLTF. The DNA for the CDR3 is TGTGCCAGTAGTATACAGCTGGGGGGCTCTGGGGCCAACGTCCTGACTTTC.

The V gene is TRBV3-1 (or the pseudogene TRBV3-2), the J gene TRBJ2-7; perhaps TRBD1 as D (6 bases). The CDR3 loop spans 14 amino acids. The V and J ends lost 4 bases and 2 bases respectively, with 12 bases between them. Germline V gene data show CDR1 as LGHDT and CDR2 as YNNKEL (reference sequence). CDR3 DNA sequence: TGTGCCAGCAGCCCGCTGGACAGACCCTACGAGCAGTACTTC. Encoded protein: CASSPLDRPYEQYF.

In DNA, the CDR3 is TGTGCCACCAGTGACCCACTAGCGGGGTACAATGAGCAGTTCTTC. Protein: CATSDPLAGYNEQFF. The chain carries TRBV24-1 and TRBJ2-1; TRBD2 agrees at 10 bases. The CDR3 covers 15 residues. V lost 4 bases, J lost 4 bases, and 3 bases stayed unmatched. Germline values: CDR1 KGHDR, CDR2 SFDVKD.

The chain's CDR3 is CASSYSWASGGPSTDTQYF. The CDR3 bases are TGTGCCAGCAGTTATAGTTGGGCTAGCGGGGGGCCTAGCACAGATACGCAGTATTTT. The chain uses TRBV6-2 or TRBV6-3 and TRBJ2-3; 11 bases are shared with TRBD2. Germline V gives CDR1 MNHEY, CDR2 SVGEGT. The CDR3 contains 19 residues. Trimming removed 3 bases from V and 0 bases from J; junction bases left unmatched: 11.

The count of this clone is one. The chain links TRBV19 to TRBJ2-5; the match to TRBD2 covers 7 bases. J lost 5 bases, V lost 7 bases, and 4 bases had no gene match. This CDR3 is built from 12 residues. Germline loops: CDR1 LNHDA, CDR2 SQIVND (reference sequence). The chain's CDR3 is CASIGLEETQYF. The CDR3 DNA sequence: TGTGCCAGTATAGGACTAGAGGAGACCCAGTACTTC.

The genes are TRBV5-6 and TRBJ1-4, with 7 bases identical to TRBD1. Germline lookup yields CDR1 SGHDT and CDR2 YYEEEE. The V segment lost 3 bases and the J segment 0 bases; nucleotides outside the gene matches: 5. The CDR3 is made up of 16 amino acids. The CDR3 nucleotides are TGTGCCAGCAGCTCAAGGACAGGTGCAACTAATGAAAAACTGTTTTTT. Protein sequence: CASSSRTGATNEKLFF. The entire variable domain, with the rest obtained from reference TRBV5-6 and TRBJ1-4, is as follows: DAGVTQSPTHLIKTRGQQVTLRCSPKSGHDTVSWYQQALGQGPQFIFQYYEEEERQRGNFPDRFSGHQFPNYSSELNVNALLLGDSALYLCASSSRTGATNEKLFFGSGTQLSVL.

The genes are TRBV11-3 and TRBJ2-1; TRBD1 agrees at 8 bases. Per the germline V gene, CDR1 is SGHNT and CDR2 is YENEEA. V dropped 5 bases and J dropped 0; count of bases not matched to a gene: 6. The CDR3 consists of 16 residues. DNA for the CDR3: TGTGCCAGCAGCCCGCCGACAGGGGCCTCCTACAATGAGCAGTTCTTC. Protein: CASSPPTGASYNEQFF.

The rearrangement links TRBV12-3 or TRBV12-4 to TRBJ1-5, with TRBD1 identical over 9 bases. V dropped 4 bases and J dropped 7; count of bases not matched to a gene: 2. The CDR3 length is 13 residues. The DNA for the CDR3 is TGTGCCAGCAGTTACACAGGGGGCCAGCCCCAGCATTTT. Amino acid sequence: CASSYTGGQPQHF.

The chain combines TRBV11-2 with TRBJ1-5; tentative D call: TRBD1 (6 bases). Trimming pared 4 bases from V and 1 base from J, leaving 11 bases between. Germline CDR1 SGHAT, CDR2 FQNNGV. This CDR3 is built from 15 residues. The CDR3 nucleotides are TGTGCCAGCAGCTCAGGGACAAGCAGCAATCAGCCCCAGCATTTT. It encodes CASSSGTSSNQPQHF.

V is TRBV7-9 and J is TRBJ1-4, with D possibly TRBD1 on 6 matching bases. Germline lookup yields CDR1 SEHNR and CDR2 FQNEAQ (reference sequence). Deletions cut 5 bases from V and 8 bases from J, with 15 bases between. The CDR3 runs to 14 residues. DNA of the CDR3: TGTGCCAGCAGCCCAGGGCAGGGGAACGAAAAACTGTTTTTT. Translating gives CASSPGQGNEKLFF.

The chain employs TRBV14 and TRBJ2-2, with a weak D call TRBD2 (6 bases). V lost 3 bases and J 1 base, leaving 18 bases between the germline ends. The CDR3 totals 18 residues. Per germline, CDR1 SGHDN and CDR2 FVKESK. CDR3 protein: CASSHPMGGAENTGELFF. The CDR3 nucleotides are TGTGCCAGCAGCCACCCCATGGGAGGAGCGGAGAACACCGGGGAGCTGTTTTTT.

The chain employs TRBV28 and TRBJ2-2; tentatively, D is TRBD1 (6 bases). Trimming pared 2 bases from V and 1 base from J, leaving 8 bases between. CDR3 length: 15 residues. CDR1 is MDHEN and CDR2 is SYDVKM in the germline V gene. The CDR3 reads CASSLGTLNTGELFF. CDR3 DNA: TGTGCCAGCAGTTTAGGGACACTGAACACCGGGGAGCTGTTTTTT.

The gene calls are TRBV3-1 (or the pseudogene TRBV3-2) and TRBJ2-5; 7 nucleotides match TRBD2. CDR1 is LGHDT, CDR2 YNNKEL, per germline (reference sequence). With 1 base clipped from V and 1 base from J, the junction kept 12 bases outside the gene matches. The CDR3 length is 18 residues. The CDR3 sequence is CASSQVRSGGLLQETQYF. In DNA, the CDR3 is TGTGCCAGCAGCCAAGTAAGGTCGGGAGGTCTTCTCCAAGAGACCCAGTACTTC.

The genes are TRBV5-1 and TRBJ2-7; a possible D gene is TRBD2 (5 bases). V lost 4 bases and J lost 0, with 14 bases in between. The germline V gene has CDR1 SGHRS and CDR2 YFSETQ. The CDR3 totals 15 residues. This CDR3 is CASSPREGSSYEQYF. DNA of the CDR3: TGCGCCAGCAGCCCACGAGAGGGTAGCTCCTACGAGCAGTACTTC.

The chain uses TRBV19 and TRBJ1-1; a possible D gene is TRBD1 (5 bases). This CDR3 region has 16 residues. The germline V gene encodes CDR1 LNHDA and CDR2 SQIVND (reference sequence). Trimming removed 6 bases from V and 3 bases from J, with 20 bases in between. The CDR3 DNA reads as TGTGCCAGTAGCCTTATAGGTCGGGGCGGGGACACTGAAGCTTTCTTT. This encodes CASSLIGRGGDTEAFF.

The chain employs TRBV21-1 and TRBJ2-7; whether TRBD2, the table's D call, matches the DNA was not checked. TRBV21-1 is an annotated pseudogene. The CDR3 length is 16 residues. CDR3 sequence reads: CASSKVRGDPSYEQYF. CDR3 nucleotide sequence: TGTGCCAGCAGCAAAGTTCGGGGGGACCCGTCCTACGAGCAGTACTTC.

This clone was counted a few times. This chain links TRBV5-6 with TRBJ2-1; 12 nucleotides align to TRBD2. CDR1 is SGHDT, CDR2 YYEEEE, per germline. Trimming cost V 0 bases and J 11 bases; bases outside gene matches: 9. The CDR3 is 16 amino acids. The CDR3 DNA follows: TGTGCCAGCAGCTTGGGACTAGCGGGAGAATGGGCTCAGCAGTTCTTC. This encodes CASSLGLAGEWAQQFF. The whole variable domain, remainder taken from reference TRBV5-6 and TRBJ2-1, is DAGVTQSPTHLIKTRGQQVTLRCSPKSGHDTVSWYQQALGQGPQFIFQYYEEEERQRGNFPDRFSGHQFPNYSSELNVNALLLGDSALYLCASSLGLAGEWAQQFFGPGTRLTVL.

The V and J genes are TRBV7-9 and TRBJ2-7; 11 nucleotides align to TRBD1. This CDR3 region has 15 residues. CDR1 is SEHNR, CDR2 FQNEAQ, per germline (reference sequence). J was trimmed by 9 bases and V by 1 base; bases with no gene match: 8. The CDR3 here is CASSLGTGGVNGQYF. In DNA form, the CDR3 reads TGTGCCAGCAGCTTAGGGACAGGGGGCGTTAATGGGCAGTACTTC.

The CDR3 reads CASSQESTGGYGYTF. The CDR3 DNA reads TGCGCCAGCAGCCAAGAATCCACAGGGGGCTATGGCTACACCTTC. This sequence joins TRBV4-1 and TRBJ1-2; TRBD1 matches at 8 bases. In germline, CDR1 is MGHRA, CDR2 YSYEKL. The CDR3 is 15 residues long. V trimming: 0 bases; J trimming: 4 bases; junction bases outside the gene matches: 4.

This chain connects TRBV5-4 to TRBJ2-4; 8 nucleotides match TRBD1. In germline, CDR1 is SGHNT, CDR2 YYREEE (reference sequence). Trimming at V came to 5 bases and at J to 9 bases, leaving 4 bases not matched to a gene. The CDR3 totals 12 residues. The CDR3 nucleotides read TGTGCCAGCAGTCCCGGGACAGGCATTCAGTACTTC. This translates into CASSPGTGIQYF.